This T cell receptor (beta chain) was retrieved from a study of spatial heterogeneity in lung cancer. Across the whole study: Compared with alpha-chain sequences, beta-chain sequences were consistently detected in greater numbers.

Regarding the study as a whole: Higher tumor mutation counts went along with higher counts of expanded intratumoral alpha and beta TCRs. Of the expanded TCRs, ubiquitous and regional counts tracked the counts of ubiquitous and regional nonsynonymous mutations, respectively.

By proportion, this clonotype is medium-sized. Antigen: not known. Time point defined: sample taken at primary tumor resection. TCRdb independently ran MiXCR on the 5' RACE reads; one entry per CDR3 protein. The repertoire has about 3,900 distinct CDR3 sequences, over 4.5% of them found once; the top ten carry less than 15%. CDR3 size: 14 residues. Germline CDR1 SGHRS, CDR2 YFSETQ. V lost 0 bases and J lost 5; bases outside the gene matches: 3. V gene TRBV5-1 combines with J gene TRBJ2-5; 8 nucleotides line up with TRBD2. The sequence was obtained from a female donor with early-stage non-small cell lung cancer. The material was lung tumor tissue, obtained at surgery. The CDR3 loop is CASSLAGGHETQYF. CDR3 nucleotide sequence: TGCGCCAGCAGCTTGGCGGGGGGGCACGAGACCCAGTACTTC.